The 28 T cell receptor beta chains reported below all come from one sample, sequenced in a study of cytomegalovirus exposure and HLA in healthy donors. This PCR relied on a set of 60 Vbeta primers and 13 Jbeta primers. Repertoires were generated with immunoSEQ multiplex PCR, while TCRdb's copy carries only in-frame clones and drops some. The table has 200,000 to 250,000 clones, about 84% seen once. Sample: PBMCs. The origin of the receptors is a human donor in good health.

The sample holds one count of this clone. In nucleotides, the CDR3 is TGCAGCGTTGATGAGGGCACAGATACGCAGTATTTT. This sequence encodes CSVDEGTDTQYF. The chain links TRBV29-1 to TRBJ2-3, with D unresolved. CDR1 is SQVTM, CDR2 ANQGSEA, per germline. CDR3 length equals 12 residues. Trimming took off 3 bases at V and 1 base at J, with 5 bases between the two ends.

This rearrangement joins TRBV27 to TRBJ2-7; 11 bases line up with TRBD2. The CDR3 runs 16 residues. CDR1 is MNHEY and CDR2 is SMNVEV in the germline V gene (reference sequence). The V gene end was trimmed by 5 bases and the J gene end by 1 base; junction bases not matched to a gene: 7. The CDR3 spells CASSTSGTSGSYEQYF. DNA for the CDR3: TGTGCCAGCAGTACCTCCGGGACTAGCGGATCCTACGAGCAGTACTTC.

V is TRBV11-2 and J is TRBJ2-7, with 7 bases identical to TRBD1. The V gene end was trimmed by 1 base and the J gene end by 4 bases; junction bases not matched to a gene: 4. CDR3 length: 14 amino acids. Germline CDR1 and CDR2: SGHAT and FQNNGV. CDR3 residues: CASSLGYRGYEQYF. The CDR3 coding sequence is TGTGCCAGCAGCTTAGGTTACAGGGGTTACGAGCAGTACTTC.

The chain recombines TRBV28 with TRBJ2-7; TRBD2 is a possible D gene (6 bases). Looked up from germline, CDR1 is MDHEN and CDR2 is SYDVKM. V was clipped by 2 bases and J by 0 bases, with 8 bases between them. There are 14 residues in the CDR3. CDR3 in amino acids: CASSLVTSSYEQYF. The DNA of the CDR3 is TGTGCCAGCAGTTTAGTGACTAGCTCCTACGAGCAGTACTTC.

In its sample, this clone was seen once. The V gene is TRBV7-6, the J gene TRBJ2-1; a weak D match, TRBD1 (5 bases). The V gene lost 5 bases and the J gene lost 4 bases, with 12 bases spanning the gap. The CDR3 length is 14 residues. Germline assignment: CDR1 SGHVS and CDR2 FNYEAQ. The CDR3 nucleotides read TGTGCCAGCAGCCGTGACAGAGATTACAATGAGCAGTTCTTC. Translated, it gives CASSRDRDYNEQFF.

The CDR3 sequence is CASSSRQGGYGYTF. The CDR3 bases are TGTGCCAGCAGCTCGAGACAGGGAGGCTATGGCTACACCTTC. The chain is built from TRBV5-5 and TRBJ1-2; TRBD1 agrees at 7 bases. The V gene's germline CDR1 is SGHKS and CDR2 YYEKEE (reference sequence). This CDR3 contains 14 residues. With V trimmed by 3 bases and J by 4 bases, 6 bases remained unmatched.

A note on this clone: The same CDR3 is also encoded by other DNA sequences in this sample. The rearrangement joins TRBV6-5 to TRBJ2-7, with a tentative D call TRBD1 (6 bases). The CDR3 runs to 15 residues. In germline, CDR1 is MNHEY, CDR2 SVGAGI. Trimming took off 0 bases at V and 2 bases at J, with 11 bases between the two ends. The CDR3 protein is CASSYSSRGPYEQYF. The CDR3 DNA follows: TGTGCCAGCAGTTACTCGAGCAGGGGACCCTACGAGCAGTACTTC.

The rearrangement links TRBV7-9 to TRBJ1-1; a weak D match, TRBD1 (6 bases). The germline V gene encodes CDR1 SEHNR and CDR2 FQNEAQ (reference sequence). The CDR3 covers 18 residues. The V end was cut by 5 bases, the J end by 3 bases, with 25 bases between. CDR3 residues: CASSQKPGQLTRDTEAFF. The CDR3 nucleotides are TGTGCCAGCAGCCAAAAACCGGGACAACTAACCAGGGACACTGAAGCTTTCTTT. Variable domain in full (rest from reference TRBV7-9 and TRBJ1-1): DTGVSQNPRHKITKRGQNVTFRCDPISEHNRLYWYRQTLGQGPEFLTYFQNEAQLEKSRLLSDRFSAERPKGSFSTLEIQRTEQGDSAMYLCASSQKPGQLTRDTEAFFGQGTRLTVV.

The CDR3 region is CASSVFTWTGGNTEAFF. The CDR3 coding sequence is TGTGCCAGCAGCGTGTTCACTTGGACAGGGGGGAACACTGAAGCTTTCTTT. The chain employs TRBV9 and TRBJ1-1; 10 bases are shared with TRBD1. The J segment lost 1 base and the V segment lost 2 bases, leaving 8 bases of the junction unmatched. The CDR3 contains 17 residues. Per germline, CDR1 SGDLS and CDR2 YYNGEE. Filled out from reference TRBV9 and TRBJ1-1, the complete variable domain reads DSGVTQTPKHLITATGQRVTLRCSPRSGDLSVYWYQQSLDQGLQFLIQYYNGEERAKGNILERFSAQQFPDLHSELNLSSLELGDSALYFCASSVFTWTGGNTEAFFGQGTRLTVV.

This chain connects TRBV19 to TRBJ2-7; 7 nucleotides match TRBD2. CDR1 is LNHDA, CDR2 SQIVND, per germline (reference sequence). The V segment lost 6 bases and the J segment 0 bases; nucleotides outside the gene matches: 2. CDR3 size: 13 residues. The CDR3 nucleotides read TGTGCCAGTAGGGGCGGGAGCTCCTACGAGCAGTACTTC. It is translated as CASRGGSSYEQYF.

The CDR3 coding sequence is TGTGCCAGCAGCAATCAGCGGGAGGACCAAGAGACCCAGTACTTC. Encoded protein: CASSNQREDQETQYF. V and J are TRBV6-1 and TRBJ2-5; TRBD2 agrees at 9 bases. The ends lost 6 bases at V and 0 bases at J; junction bases unmatched: 5. The CDR3 length is 15 residues. CDR1 is MNHNS, CDR2 SASEGT, per germline.

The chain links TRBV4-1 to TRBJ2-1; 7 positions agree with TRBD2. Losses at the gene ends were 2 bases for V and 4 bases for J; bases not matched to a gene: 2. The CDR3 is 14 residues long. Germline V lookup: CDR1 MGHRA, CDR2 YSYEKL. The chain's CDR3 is CASSQSGIYNEQFF. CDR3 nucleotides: TGCGCCAGCAGCCAAAGCGGGATTTACAATGAGCAGTTCTTC.

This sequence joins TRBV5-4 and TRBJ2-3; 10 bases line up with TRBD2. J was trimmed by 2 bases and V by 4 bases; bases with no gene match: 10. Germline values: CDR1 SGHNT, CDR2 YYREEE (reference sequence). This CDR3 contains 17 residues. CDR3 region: CASSRPPSGGSTDTQYF. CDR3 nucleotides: TGTGCCAGCAGCCGGCCTCCTAGCGGGGGATCCACAGATACGCAGTATTTT.

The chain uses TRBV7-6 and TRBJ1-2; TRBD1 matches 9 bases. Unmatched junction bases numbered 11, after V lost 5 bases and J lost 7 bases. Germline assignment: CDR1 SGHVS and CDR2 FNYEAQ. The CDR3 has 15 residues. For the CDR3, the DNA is TGTGCCAGCAGCCCATTGCCCACACAGGGGGCTGGCTACACCTTC. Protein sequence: CASSPLPTQGAGYTF.

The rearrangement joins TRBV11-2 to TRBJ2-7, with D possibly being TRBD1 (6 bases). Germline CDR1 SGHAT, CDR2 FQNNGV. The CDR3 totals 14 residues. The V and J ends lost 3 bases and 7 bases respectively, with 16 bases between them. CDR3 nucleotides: TGTGCCAGCAGCTTTAGAGGGGGTCTGGGGGAGCAGTACTTC. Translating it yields CASSFRGGLGEQYF.

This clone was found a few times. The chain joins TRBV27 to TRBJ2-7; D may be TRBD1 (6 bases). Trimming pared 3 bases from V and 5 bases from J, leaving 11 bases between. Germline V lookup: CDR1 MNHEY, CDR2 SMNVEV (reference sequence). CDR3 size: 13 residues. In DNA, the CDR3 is TGTGCCAGCAGTTTGGGCAGGGGCCACGAGCAGTACTTC. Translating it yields CASSLGRGHEQYF.

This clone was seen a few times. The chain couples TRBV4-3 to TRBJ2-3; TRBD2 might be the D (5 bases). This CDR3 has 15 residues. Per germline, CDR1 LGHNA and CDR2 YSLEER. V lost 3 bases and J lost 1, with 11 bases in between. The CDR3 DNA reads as TGCGCCAGCAGCCATGGACTGTTTGGCACAGATACGCAGTATTTT. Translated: CASSHGLFGTDTQYF.

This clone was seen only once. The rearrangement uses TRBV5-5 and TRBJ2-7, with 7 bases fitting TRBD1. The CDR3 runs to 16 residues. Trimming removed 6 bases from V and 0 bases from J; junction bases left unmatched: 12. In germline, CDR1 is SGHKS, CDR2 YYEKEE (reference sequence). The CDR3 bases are TGTGCCAGCACCCGTGAACCGGGACAGCACTCCTACGAGCAGTACTTC. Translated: CASTREPGQHSYEQYF. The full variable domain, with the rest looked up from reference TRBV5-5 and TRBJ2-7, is DAGVTQSPTHLIKTRGQQVTLRCSPISGHKSVSWYQQVLGQGPQFIFQYYEKEERGRGNFPDRFSARQFPNYSSELNVNALLLGDSALYLCASTREPGQHSYEQYFGPGTRLTVT.

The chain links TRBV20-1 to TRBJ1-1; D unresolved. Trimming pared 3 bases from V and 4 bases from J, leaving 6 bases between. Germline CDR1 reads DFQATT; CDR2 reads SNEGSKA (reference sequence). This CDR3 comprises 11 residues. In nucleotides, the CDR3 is TGCAGTGCTAGGTTGAGCACTGAAGCTTTCTTT. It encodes CSARLSTEAFF.

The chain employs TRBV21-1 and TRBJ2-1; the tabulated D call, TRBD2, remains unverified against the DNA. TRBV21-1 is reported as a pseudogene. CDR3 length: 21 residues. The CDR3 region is CASSVRRDRRGLAGGDREQFF. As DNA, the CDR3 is TGTGCCAGCAGCGTACGCCGAGACAGGAGGGGGCTAGCGGGAGGGGATCGTGAGCAGTTCTTC.

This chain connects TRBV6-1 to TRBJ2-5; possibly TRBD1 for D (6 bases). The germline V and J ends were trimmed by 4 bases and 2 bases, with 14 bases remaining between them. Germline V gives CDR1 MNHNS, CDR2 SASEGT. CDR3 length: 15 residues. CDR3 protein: CASSVQGRGQETQYF. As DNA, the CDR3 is TGTGCCAGCAGTGTACAGGGACGCGGACAAGAGACCCAGTACTTC.

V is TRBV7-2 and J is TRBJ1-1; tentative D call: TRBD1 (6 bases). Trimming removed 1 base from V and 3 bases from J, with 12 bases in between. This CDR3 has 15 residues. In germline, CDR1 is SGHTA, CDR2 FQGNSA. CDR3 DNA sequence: TGTGCCAGCAGCTTAGTCCCAGGACAGTACACTGAAGCTTTCTTT. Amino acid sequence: CASSLVPGQYTEAFF.

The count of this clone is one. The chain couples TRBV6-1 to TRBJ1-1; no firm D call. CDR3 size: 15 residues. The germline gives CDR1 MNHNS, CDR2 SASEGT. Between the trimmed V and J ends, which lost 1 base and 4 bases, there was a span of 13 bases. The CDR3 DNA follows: TGTGCCAGCAGTGAAGGATCGCGAATGGTCACTGAAGCTTTCTTT. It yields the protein CASSEGSRMVTEAFF.

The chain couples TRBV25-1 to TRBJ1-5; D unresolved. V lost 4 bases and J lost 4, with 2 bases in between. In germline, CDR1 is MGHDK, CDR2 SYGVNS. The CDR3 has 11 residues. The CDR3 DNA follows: TGTGCCAGCAGTGCAAATCAGCCCCAGCATTTT. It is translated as CASSANQPQHF.

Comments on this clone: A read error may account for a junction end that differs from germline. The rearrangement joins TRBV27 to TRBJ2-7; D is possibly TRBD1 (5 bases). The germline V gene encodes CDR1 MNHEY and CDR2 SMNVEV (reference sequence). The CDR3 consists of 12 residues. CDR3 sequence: CSSSPRAYEQYF. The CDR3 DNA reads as TGTTCCAGCAGCCCCAGGGCCTACGAGCAGTACTTC.

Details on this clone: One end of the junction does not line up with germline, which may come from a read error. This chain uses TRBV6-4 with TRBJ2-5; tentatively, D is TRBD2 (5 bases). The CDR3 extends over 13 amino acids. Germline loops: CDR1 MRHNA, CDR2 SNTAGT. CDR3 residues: CASSVDYQGTQYF. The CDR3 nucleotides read TGTGCCAGCAGTGTCGACTATCAAGGGACCCAGTACTTC.

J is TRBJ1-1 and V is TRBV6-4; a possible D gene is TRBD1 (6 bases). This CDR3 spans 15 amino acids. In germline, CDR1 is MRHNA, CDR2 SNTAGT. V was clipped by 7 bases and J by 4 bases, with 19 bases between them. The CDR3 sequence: CASTVAAGGGTEAFF. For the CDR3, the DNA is TGTGCCAGCACGGTTGCGGCGGGGGGCGGCACTGAAGCTTTCTTT.

CDR3 sequence: CASSEALRAGADDEQYF. CDR3 sequence (DNA): TGTGCCAGCAGTGAAGCGCTTCGGGCGGGAGCTGACGACGAGCAGTACTTC. V and J are TRBV2 and TRBJ2-7; 7 bases line up with TRBD2. Looked up from germline, CDR1 is SNHLY and CDR2 is FYNNEI. V lost 0 bases to trimming and J lost 5 bases; unmatched junction nucleotides: 13. This CDR3 region has 17 residues.